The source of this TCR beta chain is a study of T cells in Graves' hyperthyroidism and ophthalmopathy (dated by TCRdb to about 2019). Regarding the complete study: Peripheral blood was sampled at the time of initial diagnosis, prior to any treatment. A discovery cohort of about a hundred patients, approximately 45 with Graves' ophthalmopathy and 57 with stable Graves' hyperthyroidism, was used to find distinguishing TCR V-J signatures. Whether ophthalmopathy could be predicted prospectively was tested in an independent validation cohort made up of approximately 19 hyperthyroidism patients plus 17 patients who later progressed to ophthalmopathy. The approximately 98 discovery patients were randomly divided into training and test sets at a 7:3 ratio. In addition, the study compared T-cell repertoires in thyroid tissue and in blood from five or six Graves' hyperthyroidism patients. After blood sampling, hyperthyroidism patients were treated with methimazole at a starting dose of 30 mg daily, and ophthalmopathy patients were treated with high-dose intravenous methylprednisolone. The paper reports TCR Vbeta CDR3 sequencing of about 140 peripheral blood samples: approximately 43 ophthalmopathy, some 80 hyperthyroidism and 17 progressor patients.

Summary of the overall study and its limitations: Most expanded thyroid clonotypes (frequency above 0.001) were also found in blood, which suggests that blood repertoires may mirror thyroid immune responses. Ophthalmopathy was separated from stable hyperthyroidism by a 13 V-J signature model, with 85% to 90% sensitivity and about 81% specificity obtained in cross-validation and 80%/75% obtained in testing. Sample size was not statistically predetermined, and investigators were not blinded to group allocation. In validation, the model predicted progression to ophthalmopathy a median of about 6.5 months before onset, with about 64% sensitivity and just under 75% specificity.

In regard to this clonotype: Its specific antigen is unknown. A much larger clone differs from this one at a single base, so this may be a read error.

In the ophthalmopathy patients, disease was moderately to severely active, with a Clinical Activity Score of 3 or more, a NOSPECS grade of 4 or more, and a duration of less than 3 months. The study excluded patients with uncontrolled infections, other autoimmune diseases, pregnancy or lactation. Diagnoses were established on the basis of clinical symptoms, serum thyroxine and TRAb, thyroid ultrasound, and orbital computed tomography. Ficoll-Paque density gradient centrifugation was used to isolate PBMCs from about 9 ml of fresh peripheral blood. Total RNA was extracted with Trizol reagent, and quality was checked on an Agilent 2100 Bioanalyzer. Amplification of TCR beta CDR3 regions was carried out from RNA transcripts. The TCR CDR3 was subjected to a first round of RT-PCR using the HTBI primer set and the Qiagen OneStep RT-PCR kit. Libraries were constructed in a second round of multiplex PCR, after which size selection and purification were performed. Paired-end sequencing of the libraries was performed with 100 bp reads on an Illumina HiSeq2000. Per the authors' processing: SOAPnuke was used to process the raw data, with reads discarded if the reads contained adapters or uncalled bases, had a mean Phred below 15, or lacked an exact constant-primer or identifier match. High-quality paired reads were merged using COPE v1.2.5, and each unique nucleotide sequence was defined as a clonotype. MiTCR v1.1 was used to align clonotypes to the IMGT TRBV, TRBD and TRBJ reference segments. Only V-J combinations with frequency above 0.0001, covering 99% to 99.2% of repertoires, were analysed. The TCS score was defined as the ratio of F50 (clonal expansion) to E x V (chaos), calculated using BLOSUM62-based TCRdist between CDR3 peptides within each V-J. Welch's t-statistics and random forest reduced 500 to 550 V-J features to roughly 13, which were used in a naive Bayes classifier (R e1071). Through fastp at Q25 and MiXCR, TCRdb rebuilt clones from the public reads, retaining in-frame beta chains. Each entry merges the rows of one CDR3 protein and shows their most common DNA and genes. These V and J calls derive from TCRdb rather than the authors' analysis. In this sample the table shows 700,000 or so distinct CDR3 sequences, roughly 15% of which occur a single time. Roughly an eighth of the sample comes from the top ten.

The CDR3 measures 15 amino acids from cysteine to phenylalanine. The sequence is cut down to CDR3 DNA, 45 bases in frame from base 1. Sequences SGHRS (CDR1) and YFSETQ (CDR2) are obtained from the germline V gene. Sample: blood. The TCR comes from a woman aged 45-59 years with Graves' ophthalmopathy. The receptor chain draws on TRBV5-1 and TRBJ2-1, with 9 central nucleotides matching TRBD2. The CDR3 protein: CTSSQGLARHNEQFF. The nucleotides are TGCACCAGCAGCCAAGGACTAGCGAGGCACAATGAGCAGTTCTTC.